This record concerns one TCR beta chain sequence. The antigen is undetermined. This sample stems from a study of response to subunit inactivated influenza vaccine. Study-level findings and limits: That few new T cells are recruited by each seasonal influenza vaccination was the authors' suggestion.

From germline, CDR1 is SGDLS and CDR2 YYNGEE. V lost 3 bases, J lost 5 bases, and 13 bases stayed unmatched. The CDR3 loop spans 17 amino acids. Via MiXCR, TCRdb re-called the RT-PCR reads, giving one row per CDR3 protein. The sample holds about 830,000 distinct CDR3 sequences, about 18% seen once. V and J are TRBV9 and TRBJ2-3; 9 bases line up with TRBD2. The TCR sequence derives from a man in his forties or fifties who received an inactivated influenza vaccine. The sample consisted of PBMCs from blood, taken about 5 days after vaccination. The CDR3 sequence: CASSEGLAGTTLDTQYF. DNA of the CDR3: TGTGCCAGCAGCGAGGGGCTAGCGGGGACCACCCTAGATACGCAGTATTTT.